Below, one TCR beta chain is given with its context. Its antigen remains unknown. The CDR3 extends over 15 amino acids. The germline gives CDR1 DFQATT, CDR2 SNEGSKA (reference sequence). V dropped 4 bases and J dropped 0 bases, with 12 bases sitting between them. The record originates from a study of vaccination and CD4 T cells after COVID-19. In the study overall: The post-COVID samples were taken a median about 98 days after diagnosis, anywhere from 35 to 161. General observations from the study: Post-vaccination, and not before, a median around 86% of reactive clones appeared in convalescent patients.

Documented time point: late sampling 161 to 241 days after vaccination in a few convalescent patients. Each CDR3 protein gets one entry after TCRdb re-called the PCR reads with MiXCR. The sample lists about 29,000 distinct CDR3 sequences; approximately 48% were seen once. Sequenced here: CD4+ T cells from blood, sampled about 7 months after SARS-CoV-2 vaccination. The V and J genes are TRBV20-1 and TRBJ2-2; D perhaps matches TRBD2 (6 bases). This sequence was found in a human donor who had recovered from COVID-19. CDR3 nucleotide sequence: TGCAGTGCTACAAGCGGGTTGACGAACACCGGGGAGCTGTTTTTT. It translates to CSATSGLTNTGELFF.